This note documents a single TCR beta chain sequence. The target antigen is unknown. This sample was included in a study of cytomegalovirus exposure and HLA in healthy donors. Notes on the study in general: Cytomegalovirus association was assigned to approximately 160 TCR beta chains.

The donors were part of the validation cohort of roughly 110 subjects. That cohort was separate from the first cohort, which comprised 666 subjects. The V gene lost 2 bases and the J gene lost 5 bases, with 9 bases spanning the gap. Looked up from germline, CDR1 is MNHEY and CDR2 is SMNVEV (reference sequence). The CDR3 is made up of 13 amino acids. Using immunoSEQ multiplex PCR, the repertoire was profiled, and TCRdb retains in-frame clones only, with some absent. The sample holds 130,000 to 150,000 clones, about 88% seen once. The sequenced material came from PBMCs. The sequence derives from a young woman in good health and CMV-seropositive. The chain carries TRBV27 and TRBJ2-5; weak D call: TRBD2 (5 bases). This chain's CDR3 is CASSLEVAETQYF. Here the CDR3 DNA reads TGTGCCAGCAGTTTAGAGGTAGCGGAGACCCAGTACTTC.